This is a list of T cell receptor beta chains from one sample in a study of blood T cell repertoires in COVID-19. Using immunoSEQ multiplex PCR, the repertoire was profiled, and TCRdb retains in-frame clones only, with some absent. The repertoire holds 290,000 or so clones, roughly nine tenths seen once, with more than 2% in the top ten. Sequenced input: peripheral blood. These receptors were taken from a man aged 18 to 35 with active or convalescent COVID-19. Both conserved end residues are part of each CDR3. D genes are given only for firm matches. The size entry is marked missing in some rows and otherwise reads once, few, many or a size class.

d_call: .
v_call: TRBV28
clone_size: .
j_call: TRBJ2-5
cdr3_aa: CASSLTWGRETQYF
cdr3_nt: TGTGCCAGCAGCCTGACGTGGGGCAGGGAGACCCAGTACTTC

d_call: .
v_call: TRBV1
clone_size: .
j_call: TRBJ2-1
cdr3_aa: CTSSQGTRDRVSNEQFF
cdr3_nt: TGCACCAGCAGCCAAGGTACTCGGGACAGGGTTTCCAATGAGCAGTTCTTC

d_call: TRBD1
v_call: TRBV19
clone_size: .
j_call: TRBJ2-5
cdr3_aa: CASSTRTGGPVETQYF
cdr3_nt: TGTGCCAGTAGTACCCGGACAGGGGGGCCTGTGGAGACCCAGTACTTC

d_call: .
v_call: TRBV11-2
clone_size: .
j_call: TRBJ2-7
cdr3_aa: CASSRESGRYYEQYF
cdr3_nt: TGTGCCAGCAGCCGGGAGAGCGGAAGATACTACGAGCAGTACTTC

d_call: .
v_call: TRBV6-5
clone_size: .
j_call: TRBJ2-7
cdr3_aa: CATGGPYEQYF
cdr3_nt: TGTGCAACCGGAGGACCCTACGAGCAGTACTTC

d_call: .
v_call: TRBV4-3
clone_size: .
j_call: TRBJ1-1
cdr3_aa: CASSQARGSEAFF
cdr3_nt: TGCGCCAGCAGCCAAGCCAGGGGAAGTGAAGCTTTCTTT

d_call: .
v_call: TRBV6-2/TRBV6-3
clone_size: .
j_call: TRBJ1-5
cdr3_aa: CASSYVTANQPQHF
cdr3_nt: TGTGCCAGCAGTTACGTAACTGCAAATCAGCCCCAGCATTTT

d_call: .
v_call: TRBV15
clone_size: .
j_call: TRBJ1-4
cdr3_aa: CATSRRQAVNEKLFF
cdr3_nt: TGTGCCACCAGCAGGCGACAGGCCGTAAATGAAAAACTGTTTTTT

d_call: TRBD1
v_call: TRBV4-3
clone_size: .
j_call: TRBJ2-1
cdr3_aa: CASRPGQGLNEQFF
cdr3_nt: TGCGCCAGCCGACCGGGACAGGGTTTAAATGAGCAGTTCTTC

d_call: TRBD1
v_call: TRBV19
clone_size: once
j_call: TRBJ1-1
cdr3_aa: CASSETGGTEAFF
cdr3_nt: TGTGCCAGTAGTGAAACAGGGGGCACTGAAGCTTTCTTT

d_call: .
v_call: TRBV12-3/TRBV12-4
clone_size: .
j_call: TRBJ1-4
cdr3_aa: CASSLSTDEKLFF
cdr3_nt: TGTGCCAGCAGTTTAAGCACAGATGAAAAACTGTTTTTT

d_call: .
v_call: TRBV19
clone_size: .
j_call: TRBJ1-5
cdr3_aa: CASSSPGYGNQPQHF
cdr3_nt: TGTGCCAGTAGTTCCCCAGGATATGGCAATCAGCCCCAGCATTTT

d_call: .
v_call: TRBV6-5
clone_size: few
j_call: TRBJ2-7
cdr3_aa: CASSPQIQGFYEQYF
cdr3_nt: TGTGCCAGCAGTCCGCAGATACAGGGTTTCTACGAGCAGTACTTC

d_call: .
v_call: TRBV3-1/TRBV3-2
clone_size: .
j_call: TRBJ1-2
cdr3_aa: CASSPSTGFASGYTF
cdr3_nt: TGTGCCAGCAGCCCTTCGACAGGTTTTGCTTCTGGCTACACCTTC

d_call: .
v_call: TRBV7-2
clone_size: .
j_call: TRBJ2-3
cdr3_aa: CASSLDLGPDTDTQYF
cdr3_nt: TGTGCCAGCAGCTTAGATCTGGGGCCGGACACAGATACGCAGTATTTT

d_call: .
v_call: TRBV5-1
clone_size: .
j_call: TRBJ2-7
cdr3_aa: CASKPQGGGEQYF
cdr3_nt: TGCGCCAGTAAACCCCAGGGGGGTGGCGAGCAGTACTTC

d_call: TRBD1
v_call: TRBV25-1
clone_size: once
j_call: TRBJ2-2
cdr3_aa: CASRDRGQHTGELFF
cdr3_nt: TGTGCCAGCCGAGACAGGGGGCAACACACCGGGGAGCTGTTTTTT

d_call: .
v_call: TRBV5-1
clone_size: .
j_call: TRBJ2-3
cdr3_aa: CASSFRGREGPDTQYF
cdr3_nt: .

d_call: TRBD2
v_call: TRBV7-9
clone_size: .
j_call: TRBJ2-2
cdr3_aa: CASSPLAGAAGELFF
cdr3_nt: TGTGCCAGCAGCCCACTAGCGGGAGCGGCCGGGGAGCTGTTTTTT

d_call: .
v_call: TRBV3-1/TRBV3-2
clone_size: .
j_call: TRBJ2-6
cdr3_aa: CASSPGGLGANVLTF
cdr3_nt: TGTGCCAGCAGCCCCGGCGGTCTCGGGGCCAACGTCCTGACTTTC

d_call: .
v_call: TRBV10-2
clone_size: .
j_call: TRBJ1-4
cdr3_aa: CASSATPRAEKLFF
cdr3_nt: TGCGCCAGCAGTGCCACACCCAGGGCTGAAAAACTGTTTTTT

d_call: TRBD2
v_call: TRBV27
clone_size: .
j_call: TRBJ2-1
cdr3_aa: CASSSPGGALNEQFF
cdr3_nt: TGTGCCAGCAGTTCCCCGGGAGGCGCACTCAATGAGCAGTTCTTC

d_call: .
v_call: TRBV5-1
clone_size: once
j_call: TRBJ1-5
cdr3_aa: CASSLDGPNQPQHF
cdr3_nt: TGCGCCAGCAGCTTGGACGGTCCAAATCAGCCCCAGCATTTT

d_call: TRBD2
v_call: TRBV5-1
clone_size: .
j_call: TRBJ2-1
cdr3_aa: CASRAGETYNEQFF
cdr3_nt: TGCGCCAGCAGAGCGGGAGAGACCTACAATGAGCAGTTCTTC

d_call: TRBD1
v_call: TRBV18
clone_size: .
j_call: TRBJ1-5
cdr3_aa: CASSPPRTGGNQPQHF
cdr3_nt: TGTGCCAGCTCACCACCCAGGACAGGGGGGAATCAGCCCCAGCATTTT

d_call: .
v_call: TRBV19
clone_size: .
j_call: TRBJ1-1
cdr3_aa: CASSIGSGGRTEAFF
cdr3_nt: TGTGCCAGTAGTATAGGATCGGGGGGTCGTACTGAAGCTTTCTTT

d_call: .
v_call: TRBV7-9
clone_size: .
j_call: TRBJ2-1
cdr3_aa: CASSLEMGGATPYNEQFF
cdr3_nt: TGTGCCAGCAGCTTAGAGATGGGGGGAGCGACTCCATACAATGAGCAGTTCTTC

d_call: TRBD2
v_call: TRBV6-5
clone_size: .
j_call: TRBJ2-3
cdr3_aa: CASRPPGGGDTQYF
cdr3_nt: TGTGCCAGCAGACCTCCCGGCGGGGGGGATACGCAGTATTTT

d_call: .
v_call: TRBV18
clone_size: .
j_call: TRBJ2-2
cdr3_aa: CASSDQATGELFF
cdr3_nt: TGTGCCAGCTCAGACCAGGCTACCGGGGAGCTGTTTTTT

d_call: .
v_call: TRBV11-2
clone_size: .
j_call: TRBJ2-2
cdr3_aa: CASSPLNTGELFF
cdr3_nt: TGTGCCAGCAGCCCGCTAAACACCGGGGAGCTGTTTTTT

d_call: TRBD1
v_call: TRBV5-1
clone_size: .
j_call: TRBJ1-1
cdr3_aa: CASSPGQGVDTEAFF
cdr3_nt: TGCGCCAGCAGCCCCGGACAGGGAGTCGACACTGAAGCTTTCTTT

d_call: .
v_call: TRBV28
clone_size: .
j_call: TRBJ2-7
cdr3_aa: CASRQKSSYEQYF
cdr3_nt: TGTGCCAGCAGACAGAAGAGCTCCTACGAGCAGTACTTC

d_call: .
v_call: TRBV28
clone_size: many
j_call: TRBJ1-2
cdr3_aa: CASSFQGSNYGYTF
cdr3_nt: TGTGCCAGCAGTTTCCAGGGATCTAACTATGGCTACACCTTC

d_call: .
v_call: TRBV5-1
clone_size: .
j_call: TRBJ2-1
cdr3_aa: CASSFSGAHEQFF
cdr3_nt: TGCGCCAGCAGCTTCTCCGGAGCCCACGAGCAGTTCTTC

d_call: .
v_call: TRBV28
clone_size: .
j_call: TRBJ2-5
cdr3_aa: CASSLAQGVVGQETQYF
cdr3_nt: TGTGCCAGCAGTTTAGCTCAAGGGGTGGTAGGGCAAGAGACCCAGTACTTC

d_call: .
v_call: TRBV28
clone_size: .
j_call: TRBJ1-1
cdr3_aa: CASTGNTEAFF
cdr3_nt: TGTGCCAGCACCGGGAACACTGAAGCTTTCTTT